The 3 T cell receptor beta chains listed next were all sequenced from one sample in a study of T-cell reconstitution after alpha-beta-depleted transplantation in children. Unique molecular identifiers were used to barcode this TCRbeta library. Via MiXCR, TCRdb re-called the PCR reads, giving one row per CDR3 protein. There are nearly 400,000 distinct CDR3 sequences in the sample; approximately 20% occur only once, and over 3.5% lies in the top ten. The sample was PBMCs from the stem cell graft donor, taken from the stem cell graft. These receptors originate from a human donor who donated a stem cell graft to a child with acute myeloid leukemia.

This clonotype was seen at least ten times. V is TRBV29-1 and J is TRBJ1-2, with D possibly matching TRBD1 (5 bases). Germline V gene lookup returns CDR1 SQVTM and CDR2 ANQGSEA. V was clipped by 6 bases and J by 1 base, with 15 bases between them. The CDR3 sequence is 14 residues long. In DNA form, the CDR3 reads TGCAGCGTAAAAGCAGGGACCGATAACTATGGCTACACCTTC. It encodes CSVKAGTDNYGYTF.

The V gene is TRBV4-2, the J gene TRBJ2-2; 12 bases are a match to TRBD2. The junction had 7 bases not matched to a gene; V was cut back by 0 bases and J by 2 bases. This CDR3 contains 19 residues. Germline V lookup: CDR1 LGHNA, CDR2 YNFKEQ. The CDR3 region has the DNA TGTGCCAGCAGCCAAGAGTTGGCTAGCGGGAGGGTCAACACCGGGGAGCTGTTTTTT. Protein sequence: CASSQELASGRVNTGELFF.

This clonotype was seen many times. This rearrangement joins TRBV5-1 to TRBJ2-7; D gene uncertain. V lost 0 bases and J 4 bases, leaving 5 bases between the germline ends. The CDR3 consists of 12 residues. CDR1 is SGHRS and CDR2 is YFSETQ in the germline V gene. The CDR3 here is CASSLDGYEQYF. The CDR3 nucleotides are TGCGCCAGCAGCTTGGACGGATACGAGCAGTACTTC.